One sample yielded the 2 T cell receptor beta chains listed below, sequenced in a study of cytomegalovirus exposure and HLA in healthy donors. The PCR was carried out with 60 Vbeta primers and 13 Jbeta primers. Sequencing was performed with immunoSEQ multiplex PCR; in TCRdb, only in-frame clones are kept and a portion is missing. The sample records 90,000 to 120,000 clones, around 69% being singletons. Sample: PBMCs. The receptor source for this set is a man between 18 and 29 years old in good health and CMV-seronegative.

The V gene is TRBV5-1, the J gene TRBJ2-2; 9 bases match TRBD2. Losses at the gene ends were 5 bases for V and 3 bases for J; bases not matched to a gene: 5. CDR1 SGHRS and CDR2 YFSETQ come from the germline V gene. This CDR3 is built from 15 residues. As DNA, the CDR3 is TGCGCCAGCAGAACTAGCGGGCCTTACACCGGGGAGCTGTTTTTT. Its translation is CASRTSGPYTGELFF.

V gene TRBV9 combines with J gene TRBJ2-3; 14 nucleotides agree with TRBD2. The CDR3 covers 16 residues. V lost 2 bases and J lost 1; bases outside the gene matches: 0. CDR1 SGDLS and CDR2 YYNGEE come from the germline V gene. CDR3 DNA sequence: TGTGCCAGCAGCGTGGGACTAGCGGGGGGCACAGATACGCAGTATTTT. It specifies CASSVGLAGGTDTQYF.